This T cell receptor beta chain was sequenced in a study of blood T cell repertoires in COVID-19. Turning to the study itself: PBMCs, B-cell-depleted T cells, or T cells provided the cDNA or gDNA that made up the material.

J gave up 7 bases and V 0 bases, and 5 bases lay outside the gene matches. The CDR3 runs to 15 residues. Germline V gives CDR1 SGHRS, CDR2 YFSETQ. TCRdb keeps only in-frame clones here, not all; method: immunoSEQ multiplex PCR. The top ten clones hold 3.5% to 4.5% of a sample with approximately 250,000 clones, around nine tenths of them seen once. Sample: PBMCs or T cells enriched from blood (not recorded which). The gene calls are TRBV5-1 and TRBJ2-1; the match to TRBD2 covers 9 bases. This receptor was taken from a woman in her twenties or thirties who had recovered from COVID-19. CDR3 region: CASSLALAGLNEQFF. CDR3 bases: TGCGCCAGCAGCTTGGCTCTAGCGGGATTAAATGAGCAGTTCTTC.